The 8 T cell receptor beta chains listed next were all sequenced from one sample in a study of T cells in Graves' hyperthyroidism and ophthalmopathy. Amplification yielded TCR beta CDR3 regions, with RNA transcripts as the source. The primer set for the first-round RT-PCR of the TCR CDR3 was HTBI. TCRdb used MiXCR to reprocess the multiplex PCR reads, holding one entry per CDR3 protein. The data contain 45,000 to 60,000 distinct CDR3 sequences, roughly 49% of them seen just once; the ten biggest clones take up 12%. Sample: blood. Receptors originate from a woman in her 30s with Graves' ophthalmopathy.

CDR3 amino acids: CASSQSQGPGNTIYF. The CDR3 DNA reads TGTGCCAGCAGCCAATCCCAGGGGCCCGGAAACACCATATATTTT. The chain couples TRBV14 to TRBJ1-3, with TRBD1 as a possible D gene (6 bases). Germline assignment: CDR1 SGHDN and CDR2 FVKESK. The V and J ends lost 2 bases and 4 bases respectively, with 12 bases between them. The CDR3 sequence is 15 residues long.

In DNA form, the CDR3 reads TGTGCCATCAGTGAGTCTTGGTCCGTCCAAGAGACCCAGTACTTC. It yields the protein CAISESWSVQETQYF. The genes are TRBV10-3 and TRBJ2-5; no clear D. Trimming removed 0 bases at V and 1 base at J, with 9 bases between. Germline CDR1 reads ENHRY; CDR2 reads SYGVKD. The CDR3 sequence is 15 residues long.

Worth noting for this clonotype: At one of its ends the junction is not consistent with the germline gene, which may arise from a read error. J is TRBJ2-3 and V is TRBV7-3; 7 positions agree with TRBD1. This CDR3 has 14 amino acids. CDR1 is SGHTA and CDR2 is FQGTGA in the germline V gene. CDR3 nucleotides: TGTGCCAGCAGCTTAATAGGGGGCGCAGATGCGCAATATTTT. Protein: CASSLIGGADAQYF.

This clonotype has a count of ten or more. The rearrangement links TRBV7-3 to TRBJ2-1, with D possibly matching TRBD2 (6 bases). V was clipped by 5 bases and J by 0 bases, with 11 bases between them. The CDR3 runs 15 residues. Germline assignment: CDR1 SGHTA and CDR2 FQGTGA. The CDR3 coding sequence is TGTGCCAGCAGCCTATCGGGACTCTCCTACAATGAGCAGTTCTTC. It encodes CASSLSGLSYNEQFF.

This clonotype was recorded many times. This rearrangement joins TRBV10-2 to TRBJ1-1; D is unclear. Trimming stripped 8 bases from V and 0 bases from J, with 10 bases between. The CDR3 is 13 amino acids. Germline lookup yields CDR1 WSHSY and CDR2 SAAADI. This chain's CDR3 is CASGRRMNTEAFF. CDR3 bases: TGCGCCAGCGGAAGACGAATGAACACTGAAGCTTTCTTT.

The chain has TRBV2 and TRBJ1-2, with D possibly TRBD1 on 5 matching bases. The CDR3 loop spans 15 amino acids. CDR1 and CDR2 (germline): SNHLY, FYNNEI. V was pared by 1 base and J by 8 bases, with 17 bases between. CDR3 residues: CASSEVPSGRGGYTF. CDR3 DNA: TGTGCCAGCAGTGAAGTGCCTAGCGGGAGGGGCGGCTACACCTTC.

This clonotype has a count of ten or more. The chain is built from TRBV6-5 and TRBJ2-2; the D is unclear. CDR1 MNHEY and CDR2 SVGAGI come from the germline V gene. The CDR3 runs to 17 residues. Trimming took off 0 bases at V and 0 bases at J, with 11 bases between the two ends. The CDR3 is CASSYSNKNPNTGELFF. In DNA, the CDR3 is TGTGCCAGCAGTTACTCGAACAAAAACCCGAACACCGGGGAGCTGTTTTTT.

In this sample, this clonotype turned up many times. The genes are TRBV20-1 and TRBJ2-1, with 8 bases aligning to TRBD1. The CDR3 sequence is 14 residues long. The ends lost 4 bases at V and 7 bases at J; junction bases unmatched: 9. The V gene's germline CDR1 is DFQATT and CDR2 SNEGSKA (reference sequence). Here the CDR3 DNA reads TGCAGTGCTAAACCCCCCGACAGGGGTAATGAGCAGTTCTTC. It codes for CSAKPPDRGNEQFF.